These 27 T cell receptor beta chains were all obtained from the same sample, sequenced in a study of cytomegalovirus exposure and HLA in healthy donors. The study ran its PCR with 60 Vbeta and 13 Jbeta primers. The table came from immunoSEQ multiplex PCR; TCRdb's copy has only in-frame clones and leaves some out. The repertoire includes roughly 98,000 clones, around 73% of them detected once, and about 3.5% sits in the top ten. The sample taken for sequencing was PBMCs. These receptors originate from a man aged 35-49 years in good health and CMV-seronegative.

The V call is TRBV15, the J call TRBJ2-1; TRBD2 agrees at 11 bases. CDR1 and CDR2 from the germline V gene are LNHNV and YYDKDF (reference sequence). The CDR3 totals 16 residues. V lost 4 bases and J lost 6; bases outside the gene matches: 8. CDR3 DNA sequence: TGTGCCACCAGCACCATAGCGGGGGGGCCTGGCAATGAGCAGTTCTTC. Residues: CATSTIAGGPGNEQFF.

The chain combines TRBV14 with TRBJ1-1; a weak D match, TRBD1 (5 bases). Trimming shortened V by 4 bases and J by 5 bases, and 17 bases separated the two germline ends. Germline V gene data show CDR1 as SGHDN and CDR2 as FVKESK. This CDR3 spans 15 amino acids. CDR3 nucleotides: TGTGCCAGCAGCCCCCCAGGGCGGGGTAGGACTGAAGCTTTCTTT. It translates to CASSPPGRGRTEAFF.

With regard to this clone: The junction and the germline gene differ at one end; a read error may be behind it. DNA for the CDR3: TGTTCTAGTTCTGGACAGGGAACCACCACCTTC. Its translation is CSSSGQGTTTF. The chain carries TRBV19 and TRBJ2-7; 8 positions agree with TRBD1. Germline lookup yields CDR1 LNHDA and CDR2 SQIVND (reference sequence). The CDR3 spans 11 residues.

The rearrangement uses TRBV7-9 and TRBJ2-1; weak D call: TRBD2 (6 bases). The CDR3 has 16 amino acids. Germline lookup yields CDR1 SEHNR and CDR2 FQNEAQ (reference sequence). Trimming removed 6 bases from V and 6 bases from J, with 21 bases in between. In DNA, the CDR3 is TGTGCCAGCAGTAAACAGGCTGGGACTGGATTCAATGAGCAGTTCTTC. Translating gives CASSKQAGTGFNEQFF.

The V gene is TRBV7-2, the J gene TRBJ2-5; possible D gene TRBD1, 5 bases. V was trimmed by 5 bases and J by 2 bases, leaving 12 bases between them. Looked up from germline, CDR1 is SGHTA and CDR2 is FQGNSA. The CDR3 is 14 residues long. For the CDR3, the DNA is TGTGCCAGCAGCCTCGACAGAGAACAAGAGACCCAGTACTTC. Its protein is CASSLDREQETQYF.

The CDR3, as DNA: TGTGCCAGCAGCTTAGATCTTGAGGGTGGCTACACCTTC. Protein product: CASSLDLEGGYTF. The chain is built from TRBV11-2 and TRBJ1-2; D gene unclear. The V and J ends lost 0 bases and 7 bases respectively, with 9 bases between them. The CDR3 runs to 13 residues. In germline, CDR1 is SGHAT, CDR2 FQNNGV.

The J gene is TRBJ2-7, the V gene TRBV7-9, with D perhaps matching TRBD2 (6 bases). Trimming pared 0 bases from V and 0 bases from J, leaving 12 bases between. The CDR3 has 16 residues. Germline V gene data show CDR1 as SEHNR and CDR2 as FQNEAQ (reference sequence). The CDR3 reads CASSLATGLSSYEQYF. The CDR3 DNA reads as TGTGCCAGCAGCTTAGCCACGGGACTGAGCTCCTACGAGCAGTACTTC. Combining the CDR3 with reference TRBV7-9 and TRBJ2-7 gives the whole variable domain DTGVSQNPRHKITKRGQNVTFRCDPISEHNRLYWYRQTLGQGPEFLTYFQNEAQLEKSRLLSDRFSAERPKGSFSTLEIQRTEQGDSAMYLCASSLATGLSSYEQYFGPGTRLTVT.

J is TRBJ2-1 and V is TRBV4-1; 8 bases line up with TRBD1. From germline, CDR1 is MGHRA and CDR2 YSYEKL. CDR3 length: 17 residues. V lost 4 bases to trimming and J lost 0 bases; unmatched junction nucleotides: 8. The CDR3 sequence: CASSLGQGLSSYNEQFF. CDR3 bases: TGCGCCAGCAGCCTCGGACAGGGATTGAGCTCCTACAATGAGCAGTTCTTC.

In its sample, this clone was seen a few times. The chain combines TRBV20-1 with TRBJ1-1; D not certain. CDR1 is DFQATT, CDR2 SNEGSKA, per germline (reference sequence). V was trimmed by 3 bases and J by 9 bases, leaving 11 bases between them. This CDR3 has 11 amino acids. CDR3 protein: CSASKPGKAFF. CDR3 sequence (DNA): TGCAGTGCTAGTAAACCCGGGAAAGCTTTCTTT.

The chain carries TRBV2 and TRBJ1-2; TRBD1 matches 9 bases. V shed 6 bases, J shed 3 bases, and the junction held 2 bases outside the gene matches. The length of the CDR3 is 13 residues. Per germline, CDR1 SNHLY and CDR2 FYNNEI. The CDR3 nucleotides are TGTGCCAGCAGGGGACAGGGTGACTATGGCTACACCTTC. Translation gives CASRGQGDYGYTF.

The V call is TRBV2, the J call TRBJ2-1; D possibly corresponds to TRBD2 (5 bases). The CDR3 sequence is 13 residues long. From germline, CDR1 is SNHLY and CDR2 FYNNEI. Trimming shortened V by 6 bases and J by 6 bases, and 12 bases separated the two germline ends. DNA for the CDR3: TGTGCCAGCAGCAAGGACCGGGGCAATGAGCAGTTCTTC. Translating it yields CASSKDRGNEQFF.

V usage is TRBV5-4 and J usage is TRBJ2-7; 10 bases agree with TRBD2. This CDR3 has 15 amino acids. Germline V CDR1 and CDR2: SGHNT, YYREEE (reference sequence). Trimming cost V 0 bases and J 3 bases; bases outside gene matches: 3. This CDR3 is CASSLALAGNYEQYF. In nucleotides, the CDR3 is TGTGCCAGCAGCTTGGCACTAGCGGGAAACTACGAGCAGTACTTC.

J is TRBJ2-1 and V is TRBV5-1, with 8 bases that match TRBD1. Germline assignment: CDR1 SGHRS and CDR2 YFSETQ. This CDR3 is 15 amino acids long. The J segment lost 1 base and the V segment lost 5 bases, leaving 5 bases of the junction unmatched. Here the CDR3 reads CASSAGTGSYNEQFF. The CDR3, as DNA: TGCGCCAGCAGTGCGGGGACAGGTTCCTACAATGAGCAGTTCTTC.

This clone was seen only a few times. The chain is built from TRBV9 and TRBJ1-3, with TRBD1 matching 7 bases. Germline V gene data show CDR1 as SGDLS and CDR2 as YYNGEE. V shed 0 bases and J 4 bases; nucleotides not matched to a gene: 4. The CDR3 spans 15 residues. For the CDR3, the DNA is TGTGCCAGCAGCGTAGACGACAGGGCCGGAAACACCATATATTTT. Translated: CASSVDDRAGNTIYF.

A few counts support this clone. Written as DNA, the CDR3 is TGTGCCAGCACCAAACAGGGCCAAAACACCGGGGAGCTGTTTTTT. It specifies CASTKQGQNTGELFF. This chain joins TRBV6-5 and TRBJ2-2, with D possibly matching TRBD1 (6 bases). The CDR3 is 15 amino acids. The germline V gene encodes CDR1 MNHEY and CDR2 SVGAGI. V was shortened by 7 bases and J by 2 bases, with 14 bases between the two germline ends.

V gene TRBV5-4 combines with J gene TRBJ1-6; TRBD1 matches at 8 bases. J gave up 5 bases and V 4 bases, and 17 bases lay outside the gene matches. This CDR3 has 19 amino acids. Germline V lookup: CDR1 SGHNT, CDR2 YYREEE (reference sequence). The CDR3 DNA reads as TGTGCCAGCAGCGCTGTCTTTCGGACAGGGAGTCTCAATAATTCACCCCTCCACTTT. Its protein is CASSAVFRTGSLNNSPLHF.

The chain couples TRBV5-1 to TRBJ1-2; possible D gene TRBD1, 6 bases. This CDR3 region has 13 residues. V shed 0 bases and J shed 10 bases, with 13 bases lying between them. Germline V gives CDR1 SGHRS, CDR2 YFSETQ. The CDR3 nucleotides read TGCGCCAGCAGCTTGGTCGCGGGGGGCGACTACACCTTC. Translating gives CASSLVAGGDYTF.

Only a few counts were recorded for this clone. J is TRBJ2-3 and V is TRBV6-6, with TRBD2 matching over 10 bases. The trim removed 8 bases at V and 5 bases at J, leaving 10 bases unmatched. The CDR3 covers 15 residues. From germline, CDR1 is MNHNY and CDR2 SVGAGI (reference sequence). The CDR3 loop is CASYPSGSFGDTQYF. CDR3 bases: TGTGCCAGCTATCCTAGCGGGAGTTTTGGAGATACGCAGTATTTT.

The chain recombines TRBV7-9 with TRBJ1-3; unclear D gene. The V gene lost 2 bases and the J gene lost 0 bases, with 11 bases spanning the gap. The CDR3 runs 16 residues. The germline V gene encodes CDR1 SEHNR and CDR2 FQNEAQ (reference sequence). The CDR3 nucleotides are TGTGCCAGCAGCTTATGGGCAGAGAGCTCTGGAAACACCATATATTTT. It yields the protein CASSLWAESSGNTIYF.

J is TRBJ2-3 and V is TRBV27, with D possibly matching TRBD2 (6 bases). CDR3 length: 14 residues. Germline loops: CDR1 MNHEY, CDR2 SMNVEV (reference sequence). V lost 7 bases, J lost 2 bases, and 13 bases lay in between. The CDR3 region has the DNA TGTGCCAGCACCCGGGCGGGGTACACAGATACGCAGTATTTT. It is translated as CASTRAGYTDTQYF.

The rearrangement links TRBV9 to TRBJ1-1; D gene ambiguous. CDR1 and CDR2 (germline): SGDLS, YYNGEE. The length of the CDR3 is 17 residues. Deletions cut 0 bases from V and 1 base from J, with 16 bases between. The CDR3 DNA sequence: TGTGCCAGCAGCGTAGGGATAACCCGGGTCGAGAACACTGAAGCTTTCTTT. Residues: CASSVGITRVENTEAFF.

V usage is TRBV7-8 and J usage is TRBJ2-1, with 7 nucleotides matching TRBD1. Per germline, CDR1 SGHVS and CDR2 FQNEAQ. The ends lost 5 bases at V and 0 bases at J; junction bases unmatched: 10. The CDR3 length is 17 residues. DNA of the CDR3: TGTGCCAGCAGCCCCCAGGGGGACCGCTCCTCCTACAATGAGCAGTTCTTC. It specifies CASSPQGDRSSYNEQFF.

The rearrangement links TRBV28 to TRBJ2-1, with D perhaps matching TRBD1 (5 bases). Deletions cut 4 bases from V and 0 bases from J, with 13 bases between. The CDR3 is 16 amino acids. The germline gives CDR1 MDHEN, CDR2 SYDVKM. CDR3 coding DNA: TGTGCCAGCAGTTCGCCACAGGCTCGCTCCTACAATGAGCAGTTCTTC. Residues: CASSSPQARSYNEQFF.

This clone qualifies as medium-sized. Distinct nucleotide sequences in the sample also encode this CDR3. The chain carries TRBV5-6 and TRBJ1-6; 9 nucleotides match TRBD1. There are 13 residues in the CDR3. CDR1 is SGHDT and CDR2 is YYEEEE in the germline V gene. With V trimmed by 4 bases and J by 8 bases, 1 base remained unmatched. CDR3 DNA: TGTGCCAGCAGCCGGGACAGGGATTCACCCCTCCACTTT. Translated: CASSRDRDSPLHF.

This clone was seen a single time. The chain uses TRBV7-9 and TRBJ2-1, with TRBD2 as a possible D gene (5 bases). Trimming shortened V by 0 bases and J by 6 bases, and 12 bases separated the two germline ends. Germline CDR1 is SEHNR and CDR2 is FQNEAQ (reference sequence). The CDR3 length is 15 residues. Here the CDR3 DNA reads TGTGCCAGCAGCTTAGCGGGGAGATCGGGCAATGAGCAGTTCTTC. Translation: CASSLAGRSGNEQFF.

This chain uses TRBV6-1 with TRBJ2-1; 12 nucleotides agree with TRBD2. Germline V lookup: CDR1 MNHNS, CDR2 SASEGT. V trimming: 0 bases; J trimming: 15 bases; junction bases outside the gene matches: 6. This CDR3 has 14 residues. CDR3 sequence: CASSEAWTSGNGFF. Here the CDR3 DNA reads TGTGCCAGCAGTGAAGCGTGGACTAGCGGGAACGGGTTCTTC.

The rearrangement joins TRBV30 to TRBJ2-1; D is unclear. Germline V CDR1 and CDR2: GTSNPN, SVGIG (reference sequence). The CDR3 length is 11 residues. V lost 4 bases and J 3 bases, leaving 4 bases between the germline ends. CDR3 DNA: TGTGCCTGGACTTTCTACAATGAGCAGTTCTTC. Its protein product is CAWTFYNEQFF.